Reported below is one T cell receptor beta chain. Sequencing was performed with immunoSEQ multiplex PCR; in TCRdb, only in-frame clones are kept and a portion is missing. The sample lists some 110,000 clones, about four fifths seen once, with roughly 5% in the top ten. This CDR3 spans 14 amino acids. Germline V gene lookup returns CDR1 MGHRA and CDR2 YSYEKL. V was clipped by 1 base and J by 7 bases, with 8 bases between them. This specimen belongs to a study of radiotherapy plus CTLA-4 blockade in lung cancer. This TCR was recovered from a human donor with non-small cell lung cancer who had a partial response to radiotherapy plus ipilimumab. Specimen: peripheral blood, collected from a patient treated with radiotherapy plus ipilimumab. The chain uses TRBV4-1 and TRBJ1-6, with D hard to call. CDR3 sequence (DNA): TGCGCCAGCAGCCAAGCCAACATCAATTCACCCCTCCACTTT. This encodes CASSQANINSPLHF.